This T cell receptor (beta chain) was captured by sequencing in a study of T cell changes during pregnancy in multiple sclerosis. CDR3 size: 15 residues. V lost 1 base and J lost 5, with 14 bases in between. CDR1 and CDR2 from the germline V gene are LNHDA and SQIVND (reference sequence). Clones were read by immunoSEQ multiplex PCR, and TCRdb kept only the in-frame ones, dropping some. The repertoire includes 50,000 to 60,000 clones, 75% to 90% of them detected once, and around 1.7% sits in the top ten. The specimen was peripheral blood, collected after pregnancy. This TCR derives from a female donor with multiple sclerosis, enrolled in a pregnancy study. V and J are TRBV19 and TRBJ2-5; D possibly corresponds to TRBD2 (6 bases). CDR3 sequence (DNA): TGTGCCAGTAGTATAGGCGGGATCGGACGGGAGACCCAGTACTTC. Its protein is CASSIGGIGRETQYF.